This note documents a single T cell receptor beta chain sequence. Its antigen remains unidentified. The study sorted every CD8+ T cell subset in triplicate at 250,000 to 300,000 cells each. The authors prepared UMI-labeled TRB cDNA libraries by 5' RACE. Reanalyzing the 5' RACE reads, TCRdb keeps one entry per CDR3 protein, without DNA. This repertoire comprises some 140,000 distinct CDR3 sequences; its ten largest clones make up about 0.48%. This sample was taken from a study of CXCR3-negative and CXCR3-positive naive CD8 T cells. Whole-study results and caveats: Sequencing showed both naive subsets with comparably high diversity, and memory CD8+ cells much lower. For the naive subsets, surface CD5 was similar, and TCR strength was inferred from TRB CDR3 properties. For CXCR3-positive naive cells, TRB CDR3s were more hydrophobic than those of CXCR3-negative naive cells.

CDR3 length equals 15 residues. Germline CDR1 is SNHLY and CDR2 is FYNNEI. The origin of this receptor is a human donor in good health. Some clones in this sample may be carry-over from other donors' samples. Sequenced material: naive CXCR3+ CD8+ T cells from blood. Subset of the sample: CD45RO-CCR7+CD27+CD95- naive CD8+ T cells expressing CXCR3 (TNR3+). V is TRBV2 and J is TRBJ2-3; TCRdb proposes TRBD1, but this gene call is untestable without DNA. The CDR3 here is CASRGTGGAADTQYF.